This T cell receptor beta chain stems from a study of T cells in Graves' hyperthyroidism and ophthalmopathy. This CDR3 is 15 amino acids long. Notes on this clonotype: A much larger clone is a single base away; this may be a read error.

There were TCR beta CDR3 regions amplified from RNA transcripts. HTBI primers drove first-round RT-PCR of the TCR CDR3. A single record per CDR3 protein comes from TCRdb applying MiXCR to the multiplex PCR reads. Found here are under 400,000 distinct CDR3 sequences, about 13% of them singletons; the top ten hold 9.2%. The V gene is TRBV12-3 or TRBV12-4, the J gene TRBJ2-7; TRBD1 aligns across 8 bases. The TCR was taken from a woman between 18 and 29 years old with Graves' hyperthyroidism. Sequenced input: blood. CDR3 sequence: CACSRMTGAPYEQYF. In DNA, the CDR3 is TGTGCCTGCAGCCGAATGACAGGGGCTCCCTACGAGCAGTACTTC.